The following is a TCR beta chain sequence with its context. Its binding antigen is unknown. Base-call qualities are not available, and no considerably larger clone is one nucleotide away. CDR1 and CDR2 (DFQATT, SNEGSKA) derive from the germline V gene (reference sequence). CDR3 length: 13 amino acids, cysteine to phenylalanine. Only the CDR3 DNA is retained, 39 bases long and in frame from the first base. V is shortened by 6 bases, J by 3 bases, and the region joining them spans 14 bases. TCRbeta CDR3 regions were amplified from genomic DNA by means of the immunoSEQ Assay, a bias-controlled multiplex PCR. As for the authors' bioinformatics: Within the assay, amplification of reference gene primers was used to estimate how many nucleated cells each sample contained. To quantify the absolute abundance of each unique TCRbeta CDR3 rearrangement, sequence reads were collapsed and filtered. Productive Simpson clonality was computed per sample as the square root of Simpson's diversity index over productive rearrangements. In its TCRdb copy, this immuneACCESS table keeps in-frame sequences only and misses some clones. Where compared with another copy, unresolved V genes explain less than half of these, and the others have no known cause. V and J calls plus clone size are reproduced from that table; the DNA served to infer D and trimming. This sample has some 380,000 clones in its table, and roughly 90% of those were observed once. The ten largest clones represent approximately 6.2% of the sample.

Each collaborating institution followed its own protocols to collect whole blood in K2EDTA tubes. For TCRbeta analysis, collaborators shipped samples as frozen whole blood, isolated PBMCs, or DNA extracted from either of those sample types. The data derive from a study of blood T cell repertoires in COVID-19 (dated by TCRdb to 2020 to 2022). Regarding the research as a whole: Samples from collaborators originated in the United States, Italy and Spain and spanned both the acute and convalescent phases of COVID-19. The material from the prospective study consisted of cDNA or gDNA derived from T cells, B-cell-depleted T cells, or PBMCs. The dataset comprised deeply sampled blood TCRbeta repertoires from subjects exposed to, actively infected with, or recovered from COVID-19. Samples came from the ongoing ImmuneRACE study (first 160 participants) plus 1,254 subjects from 6 global collaborators. The sample metadata nearly always contained a de-identified subject ID, COVID-19 status, age in years and sex. Where HLA class I and class II types were available, the types were taken from metadata supplied by the sample provider, not from assay-based typing. The repertoires were released in a freely available public database intended as a resource for research on the immune response to SARS-CoV-2.

Results and caveats for the whole study, not just this receptor: How much clinical and demographic metadata was included differed by source and by participant, and the metadata was provided uncurated.

This receptor was taken from a man aged 18 to 30 with active or convalescent COVID-19. Sequencing input: peripheral blood. Rearrangement joined TRBV20-1 to TRBJ1-2; too little of a D gene remains to name it. The bases are TGCAGTGCCAGTCCAGATATCTACTATGGCTACACCTTC. This is translated as CSASPDIYYGYTF.